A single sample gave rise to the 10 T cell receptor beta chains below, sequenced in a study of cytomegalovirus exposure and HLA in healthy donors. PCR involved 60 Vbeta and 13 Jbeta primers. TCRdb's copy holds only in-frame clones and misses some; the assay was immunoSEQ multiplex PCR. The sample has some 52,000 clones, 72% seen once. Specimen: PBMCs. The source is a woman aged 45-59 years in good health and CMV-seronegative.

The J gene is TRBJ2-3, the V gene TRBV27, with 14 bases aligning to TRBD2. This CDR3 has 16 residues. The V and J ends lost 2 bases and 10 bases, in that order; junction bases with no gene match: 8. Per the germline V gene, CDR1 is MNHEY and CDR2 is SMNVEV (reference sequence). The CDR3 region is CASSLSSGLAGDAQYF. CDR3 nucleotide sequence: TGTGCCAGCAGTTTAAGCTCGGGACTAGCGGGGGATGCGCAGTATTTT.

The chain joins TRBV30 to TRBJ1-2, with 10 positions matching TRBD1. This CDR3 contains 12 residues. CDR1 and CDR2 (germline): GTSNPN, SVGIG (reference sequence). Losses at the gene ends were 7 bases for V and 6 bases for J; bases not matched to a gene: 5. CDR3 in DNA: TGTGCCTTGACAGGGGGCGGGGATGGCTACACCTTC. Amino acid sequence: CALTGGGDGYTF. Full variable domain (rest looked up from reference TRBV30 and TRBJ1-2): SQTIHQWPATLVQPVGSPLSLECTVEGTSNPNLYWYRQAAGRGLQLLFYSVGIGQISSEVPQNLSASRPQDRQFILSSKKLLLSDSGFYLCALTGGGDGYTFGSGTRLTVV.

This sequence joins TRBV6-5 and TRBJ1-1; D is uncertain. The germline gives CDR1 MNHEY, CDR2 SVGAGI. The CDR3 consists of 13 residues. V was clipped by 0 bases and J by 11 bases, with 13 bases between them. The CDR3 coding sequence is TGTGCCAGCAGTTACTCGAATGCCTTCGAGGCTTTCTTT. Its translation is CASSYSNAFEAFF.

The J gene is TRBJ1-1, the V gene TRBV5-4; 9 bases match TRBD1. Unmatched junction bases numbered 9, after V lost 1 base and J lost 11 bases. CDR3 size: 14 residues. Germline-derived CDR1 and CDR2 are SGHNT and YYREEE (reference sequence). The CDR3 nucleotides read TGTGCCAGCAGCTTGCGGGACAGGGAGGTGATGGCTTTCTTT. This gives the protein CASSLRDREVMAFF.

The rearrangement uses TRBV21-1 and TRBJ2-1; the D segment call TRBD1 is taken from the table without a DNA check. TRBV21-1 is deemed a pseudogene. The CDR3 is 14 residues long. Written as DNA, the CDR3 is TGTGCCAGCAGCATCAGACAGGGGCGAAATGAGCAGTTCTTC. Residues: CASSIRQGRNEQFF.

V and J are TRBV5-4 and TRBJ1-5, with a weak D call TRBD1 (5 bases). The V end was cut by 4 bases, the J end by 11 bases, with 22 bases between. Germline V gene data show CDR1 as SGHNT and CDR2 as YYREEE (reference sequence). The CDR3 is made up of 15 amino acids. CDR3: CASSGDSVDDKAQHF. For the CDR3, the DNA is TGTGCCAGCAGCGGGGACTCTGTCGATGATAAGGCCCAGCATTTT.

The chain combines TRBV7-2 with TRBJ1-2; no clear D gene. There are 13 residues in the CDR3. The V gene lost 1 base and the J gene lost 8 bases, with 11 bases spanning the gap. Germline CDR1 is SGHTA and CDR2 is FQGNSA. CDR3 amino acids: CASSLGGGGGYTF. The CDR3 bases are TGTGCCAGCAGCTTAGGCGGCGGCGGGGGCTACACCTTC.

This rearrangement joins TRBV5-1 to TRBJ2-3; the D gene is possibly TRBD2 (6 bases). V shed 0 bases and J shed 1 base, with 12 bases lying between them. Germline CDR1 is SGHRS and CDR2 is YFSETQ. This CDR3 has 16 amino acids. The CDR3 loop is CASSLEGREGTDTQYF. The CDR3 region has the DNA TGCGCCAGCAGCTTGGAGGGCAGGGAGGGCACAGATACGCAGTATTTT.

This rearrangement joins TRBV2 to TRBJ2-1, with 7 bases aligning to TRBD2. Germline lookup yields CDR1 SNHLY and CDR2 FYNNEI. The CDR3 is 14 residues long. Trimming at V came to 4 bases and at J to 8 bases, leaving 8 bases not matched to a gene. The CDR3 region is CASSAAGEPDEQFF. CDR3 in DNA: TGTGCCAGCAGTGCGGCGGGAGAACCAGATGAGCAGTTCTTC.

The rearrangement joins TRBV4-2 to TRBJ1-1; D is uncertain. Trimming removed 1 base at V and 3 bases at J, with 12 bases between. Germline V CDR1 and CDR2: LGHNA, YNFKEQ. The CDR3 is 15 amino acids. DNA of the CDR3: TGTGCCAGCAGCCAAGCGCATGGGAGGGACACTGAAGCTTTCTTT. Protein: CASSQAHGRDTEAFF.